This section outlines one T cell receptor (beta chain) sequence together with its context. Its specificity is unknown. The data were produced by immunoSEQ multiplex PCR, yet TCRdb's version contains in-frame clones alone and is incomplete. The data contain some 110,000 clones, approximately 90% of them singletons. The source of the sample is a study of T cell responses to AZD1222 COVID-19 vaccine. Whole-study findings and limits: Repertoires were collected only later (after the peak T cell response had occurred). Most donors were white British and more were female, and clonal diversity was possibly underestimated. In the spike-specific TCR repertoire, nearly half reportedly target unmutated variant regions.

The CDR3 sequence is 14 residues long. Germline CDR1 is KGHSH and CDR2 is LQKENI. The V end was cut by 1 base, the J end by 2 bases, with 8 bases between. The receptor was isolated from an adult who received the AZD1222 COVID-19 vaccine. The material sequenced was peripheral blood, taken 28 days after the second AZD1222 dose. The chain combines TRBV18 with TRBJ1-2; possibly TRBD1 for D (5 bases). The CDR3 protein is CASSPQPGNYGYTF. CDR3 DNA sequence: TGTGCCAGCTCACCACAACCAGGGAACTATGGCTACACCTTC.